These T cell receptor beta chains were read from a single sample in a study of cytomegalovirus exposure and HLA in healthy donors. TCRdb's table, derived via immunoSEQ multiplex PCR, lists solely in-frame clones and lacks some. The top ten hold 1.5% to 2% of the sample, which has roughly 200,000 clones, around 81% seen once. Source material: PBMCs. These receptors were collected from a man between 25 and 39 years old in good health and CMV-seronegative. CDR3s include the opening cysteine and the closing phenylalanine or tryptophan.

J gene,V gene,CDR3 protein
TRBJ2-1,TRBV27,CASSPIPLAGVFSEQFF
TRBJ1-3,TRBV9,CASSASGLRGSGNTIYF
TRBJ1-2,TRBV7-3,CASSPSGGTGDGYTF
TRBJ1-3,TRBV28,CASSFAGVVGGNTIYF
TRBJ2-1,TRBV9,CASSVSGFRYNEQFF
TRBJ2-1,TRBV29-1,CSGGLITYNEQFF
TRBJ2-7,TRBV7-6,CASSLGTGAYEQYF
TRBJ2-5,TRBV11-3,CASSPNKQETQYF
TRBJ2-6,TRBV27,CATLSGANVLTF
TRBJ1-1,TRBV5-1,CASSDQGNTEAFF
TRBJ2-1,TRBV7-9,CASGQYEQFF
TRBJ2-1,TRBV10-3,CAISRDTSGSRNEQFF
TRBJ2-3,TRBV10-3,CAIRPRDSAGDTQYF
TRBJ2-1,TRBV11-1,CASSQRRDRIYNEQFF
TRBJ1-3,TRBV4-1,CASERGTGPPGNTIYF
TRBJ2-1,TRBV11-3,CASSLGGLAGPSYNEQFF
TRBJ2-3,TRBV9,CASSFSGSSTDTQYF
TRBJ1-1,TRBV2,CARLGEGNTEAFF
TRBJ1-1,TRBV6-1,CASTGFSLNTEAFF
TRBJ2-1,TRBV29-1,CSASGSSYNEQFF
TRBJ1-2,TRBV4-1,CASSQGARGRVNYGYTF
TRBJ1-5,TRBV6-5,CASRPARFDQPQHF
TRBJ2-7,TRBV6-5,CASSWNGGEYEQYF
TRBJ1-1,TRBV11-1,CASSFRRQTNTEAFF
TRBJ1-6,TRBV5-1,CASSLDGRVHNSPLHF
TRBJ2-1,TRBV5-1,CASGRLTGGYNEQFF
TRBJ1-2,TRBV28,CASSESNGLARYGYTF
TRBJ2-7,TRBV5-4,CASSYTGTEYEQYF
TRBJ2-7,TRBV27,CASGQGFSEQYF
TRBJ1-2,TRBV25-1,CASSASLGPGAYGYTF
TRBJ1-6,TRBV21-1,CASSYRAGSYNSPLHF
TRBJ2-3,TRBV7-2,CASSGWASGTGVDTQYF
TRBJ1-5,TRBV19,CASRPTAHQPQHF
TRBJ2-2,TRBV19,CASNRQGEFPGELFF
TRBJ1-1,TRBV10-3,CAIMGQQGTEAFF
TRBJ1-1,TRBV9,CASNRGRLNTEAFF
TRBJ2-1,TRBV10-1,CASSEGLAGYNEQFF
TRBJ2-5,TRBV10-3,CAISESEIAGGETQYF
TRBJ2-7,TRBV19,CASSRKGGENEQYF
TRBJ2-3,TRBV29-1,CSVRQGFTDTQYF
TRBJ1-2,TRBV10-3,CAISTPRGDGTGYRGYTF
TRBJ2-1,TRBV7-3,CASSYGTSGRIEQFF
TRBJ2-1,TRBV4-2,CASSQELAGNEQFF
TRBJ1-1,TRBV5-1,CASSLLVPGRTEAFF
TRBJ2-1,TRBV7-3,CASSLLTSSYNEQFF
TRBJ1-5,TRBV11-2,CASSLGGYDSNQPQHF
TRBJ1-2,TRBV28,CASSLTGGAGGYTF
TRBJ2-2,TRBV27,CASSRRTSGRRNTGELFF
TRBJ1-1,TRBV25-1,CASSAGNTEAFF
TRBJ2-3,TRBV4-1,CASSEGSGADTQYF
TRBJ2-7,TRBV7-9,CASSLAGLARASYEQYF
TRBJ2-5,TRBV28,CAGSGGYQETQYF
TRBJ2-1,TRBV5-1,CASSLVAGSGYNEQFF
TRBJ2-1,TRBV29-1,CSVEYPRVNEQFF
TRBJ1-5,TRBV19,CASSMQSNQPQHF